These T cell receptor beta chains were read from a single sample in a study of T cell changes during pregnancy in multiple sclerosis. Assay: immunoSEQ multiplex PCR; the TCRdb copy retains only in-frame clones and omits some. Here the sample spans roughly 35,000 clones, 88% being singletons. This material consisted of CD4+ T cells from peripheral blood mononuclear cells, taken before pregnancy. These receptors were taken from a female donor with multiple sclerosis, enrolled in a pregnancy study. CDR3s include the opening cysteine and the closing phenylalanine or tryptophan.

j_gene | len | v_gene | CDR3aa
TRBJ2-2 | 14 | TRBV5-4 | CASSRDKNTGELFF
TRBJ2-2 | 16 | TRBV19 | CASSTRTPTNTGELFF
TRBJ1-1 | 11 | TRBV29-1 | CSVGRQFEAFF
TRBJ1-1 | 14 | TRBV4-1 | CASSPLPGQVPAFF
TRBJ2-7 | 17 | TRBV7-2 | CASSSPPGTSGSYEQYF
TRBJ2-2 | 16 | TRBV4-1 | CASRRGLAGYTGELFF
TRBJ2-3 | 16 | TRBV30 | CAWDPGTSGGTDTQYF
TRBJ2-7 | 14 | TRBV7-7 | CASSERSGSYEQYF
TRBJ2-3 | 17 | TRBV4-1 | CASSRNPDRGNTDTQYF
TRBJ2-1 | 14 | TRBV5-5 | CASSFGQGSDEQFF
TRBJ1-3 | 14 | TRBV6-1 | CASSVGDSGNTIYF
TRBJ1-5 | 16 | TRBV21-1 | CASSKDEHRDNQPQHF
TRBJ2-3 | 17 | TRBV4-3 | CASSGLWVAGAGDTQYF
TRBJ2-1 | 18 | TRBV7-9 | CASSLVQMVPGRENEQFF
TRBJ2-3 | 13 | TRBV5-1 | CASAPGGRDTQYF
TRBJ1-5 | 11 | TRBV6-1 | CASSAGQPQHF
TRBJ1-4 | 14 | TRBV2 | CASRESGVYEKLFF
TRBJ1-1 | 12 | TRBV29-1 | CSVDNRGAEAFF
TRBJ1-2 | 18 | TRBV4-1 | CASSQQGSLNRGNYGYTF
TRBJ2-3 | 17 | TRBV7-3 | CASSLLGTSGFTDTQYF
TRBJ2-1 | 17 | TRBV21-1 | CASSKGGGESSYNEQFF
TRBJ1-3 | 15 | TRBV30 | CAWGRTGNSGNTIYF
TRBJ1-2 | 13 | TRBV11-2 | CASSLDRAYGYTF
TRBJ1-5 | 17 | TRBV19 | CASSARVFGNSNQPQHF
TRBJ2-3 | 18 | TRBV21-1 | CASRARLTSGTSTDTQYF
TRBJ2-5 | 14 | TRBV5-1 | CASSNSGIRETQYF
TRBJ2-4 | 17 | TRBV19 | CASSPGTSGMAKNIQYF
TRBJ2-7 | 14 | TRBV28 | CASKSGHQSGEQYF
TRBJ2-1 | 15 | TRBV11-1 | CASSLRREGPNEQFF
TRBJ2-7 | 14 | TRBV9 | CASSATSGRGEQYF
TRBJ2-5 | 16 | TRBV19 | CASSIIAGSTQETQYF
TRBJ2-3 | 15 | TRBV18 | CASSPQTGATDTQYF
TRBJ2-1 | 17 | TRBV21-1 | CASIPIQGLFSYNEQFF
TRBJ2-6 | 15 | TRBV19 | CASSWRERGANVLTF
TRBJ1-1 | 14 | TRBV6-1 | CASSIQVWGTEAFF
TRBJ1-1 | 12 | TRBV7-9 | CASSPQGARAFF
TRBJ2-1 | 15 | TRBV9 | CASSPRLAGDNEQFF
TRBJ2-2 | 16 | TRBV11-2 | CASRRIAGGSTGELFF
TRBJ2-7 | 12 | TRBV29-1 | CSVVGRLQEQYF
TRBJ1-1 | 12 | TRBV28 | CASSLSEVQAFF